The source of this T cell receptor (beta chain) is a study of human T cells and chemical hapten exposure. Background on the study: TCR yields per sample varied mostly from small pooled library volume differences.

This clonotype was recorded many times. The target antigen is unknown. Blood, whole and unfractionated, served as the source for total RNA extraction. Library construction involved attaching unique molecular identifiers to individual cDNA molecules, which allowed quantitative, reproducible TCR counting. Original methodology: TCR counts had a median of about 94,000 per sample and spanned 23,224 to 690,600. Each CDR3 protein gets one entry after TCRdb re-called the reads with MiXCR. TCRdb's processing, not the study's, gives the V and J calls here. The sample lists about 120,000 distinct CDR3 sequences, around 9% occurring once. General study results and limits: DPC sensitization did not alter TCRs above 1 in 1000 frequency.

Germline V gene lookup returns CDR1 KGHSH and CDR2 LQKENI. Trimming removed 6 bases from V and 5 bases from J, with 14 bases in between. The CDR3 is 14 residues long. The TCR sequence derives from a human donor in good health. Some clones in this sample may be carry-over from other donors' samples. The genes are TRBV18 and TRBJ2-1; D might be TRBD1 (6 bases). Sequencing used whole blood. This chain's CDR3 is CASSPLDRHNEQFF. The DNA for the CDR3 is TGTGCCAGCTCCCCCCTGGACAGACACAATGAGCAGTTCTTC.